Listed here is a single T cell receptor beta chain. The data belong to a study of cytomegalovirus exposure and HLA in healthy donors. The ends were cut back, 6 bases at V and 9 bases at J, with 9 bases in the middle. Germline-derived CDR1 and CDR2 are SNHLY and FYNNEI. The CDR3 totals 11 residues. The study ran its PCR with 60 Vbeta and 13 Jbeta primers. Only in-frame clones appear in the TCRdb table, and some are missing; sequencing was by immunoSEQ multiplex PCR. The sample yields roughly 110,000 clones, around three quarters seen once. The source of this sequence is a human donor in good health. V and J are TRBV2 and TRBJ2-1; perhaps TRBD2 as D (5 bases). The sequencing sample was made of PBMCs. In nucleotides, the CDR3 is TGTGCCAGCAGAGACGGGGTTGAGCAGTTCTTC. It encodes CASRDGVEQFF.